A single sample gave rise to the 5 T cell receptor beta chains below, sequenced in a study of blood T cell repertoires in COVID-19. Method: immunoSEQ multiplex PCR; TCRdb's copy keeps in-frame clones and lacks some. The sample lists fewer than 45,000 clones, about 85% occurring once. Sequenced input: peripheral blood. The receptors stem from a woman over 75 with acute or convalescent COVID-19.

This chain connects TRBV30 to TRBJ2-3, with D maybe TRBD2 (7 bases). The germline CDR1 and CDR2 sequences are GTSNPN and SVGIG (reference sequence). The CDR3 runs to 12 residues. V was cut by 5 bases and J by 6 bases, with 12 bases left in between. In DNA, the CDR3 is TGTGCCTGGGGGGGGGCAATTGATACGCAGTATTTT. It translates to CAWGGAIDTQYF.

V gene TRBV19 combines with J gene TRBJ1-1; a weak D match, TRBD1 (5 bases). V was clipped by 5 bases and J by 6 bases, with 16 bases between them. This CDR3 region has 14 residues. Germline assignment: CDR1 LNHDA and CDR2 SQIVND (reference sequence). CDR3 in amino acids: CASSAQGTDAEAFF. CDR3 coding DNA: TGTGCCAGTAGTGCGCAGGGAACGGACGCTGAAGCTTTCTTT.

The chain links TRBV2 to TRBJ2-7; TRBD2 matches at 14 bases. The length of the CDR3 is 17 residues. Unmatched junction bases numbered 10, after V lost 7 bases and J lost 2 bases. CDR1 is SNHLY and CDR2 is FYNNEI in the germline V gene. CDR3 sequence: CASNLPGLAGGAYEQYF. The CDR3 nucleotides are TGTGCCAGCAACCTCCCTGGACTAGCGGGGGGTGCCTACGAGCAGTACTTC.

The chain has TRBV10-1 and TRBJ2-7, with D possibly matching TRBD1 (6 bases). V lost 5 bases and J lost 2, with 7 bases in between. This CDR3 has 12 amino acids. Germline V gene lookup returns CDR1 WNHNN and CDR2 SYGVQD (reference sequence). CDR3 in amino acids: CASSQGTYEQYF. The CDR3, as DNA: TGCGCCAGCAGTCAGGGGACCTACGAGCAGTACTTC.

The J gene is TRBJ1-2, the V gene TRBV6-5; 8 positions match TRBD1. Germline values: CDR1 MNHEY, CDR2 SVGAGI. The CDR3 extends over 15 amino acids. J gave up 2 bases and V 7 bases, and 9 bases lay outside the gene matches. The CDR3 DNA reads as TGTGCCAGCACTTCTCGGGACAGGCAGAACTATGGCTACACCTTC. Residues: CASTSRDRQNYGYTF.